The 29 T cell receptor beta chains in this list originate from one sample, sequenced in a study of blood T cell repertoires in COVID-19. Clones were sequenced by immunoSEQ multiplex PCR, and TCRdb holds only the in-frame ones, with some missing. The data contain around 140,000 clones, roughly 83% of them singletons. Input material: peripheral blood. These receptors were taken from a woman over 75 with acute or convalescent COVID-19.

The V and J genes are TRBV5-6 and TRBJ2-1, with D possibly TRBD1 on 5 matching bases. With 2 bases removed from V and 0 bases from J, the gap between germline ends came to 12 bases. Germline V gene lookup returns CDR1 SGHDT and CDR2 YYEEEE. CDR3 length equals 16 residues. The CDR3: CASSFLAQGSYNEQFF. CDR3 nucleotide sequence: TGTGCCAGCAGCTTTCTTGCTCAGGGCTCCTACAATGAGCAGTTCTTC.

The CDR3 DNA reads TGTGCCAGCTCACCCACGAGCGCCCCAGATACGCAGTATTTT. This gives the protein CASSPTSAPDTQYF. This chain links TRBV18 with TRBJ2-3; D unclear. Germline values: CDR1 KGHSH, CDR2 LQKENI. The CDR3 runs 14 residues. The V and J ends lost 3 bases and 4 bases respectively, with 11 bases between them.

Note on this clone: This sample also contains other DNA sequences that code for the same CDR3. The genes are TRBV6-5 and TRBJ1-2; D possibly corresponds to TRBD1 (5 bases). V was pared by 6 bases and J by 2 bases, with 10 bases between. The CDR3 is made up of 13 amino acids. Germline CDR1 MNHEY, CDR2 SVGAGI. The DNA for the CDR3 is TGTGCCAGCAGGGGCACAGGAAACTATGGCTACACCTTC. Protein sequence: CASRGTGNYGYTF.

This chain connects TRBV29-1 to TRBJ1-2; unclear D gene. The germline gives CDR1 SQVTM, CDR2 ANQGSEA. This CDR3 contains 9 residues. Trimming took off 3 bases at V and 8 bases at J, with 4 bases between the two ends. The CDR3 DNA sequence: TGCAGCGTTGACTTGGGCTACACCTTC. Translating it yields CSVDLGYTF. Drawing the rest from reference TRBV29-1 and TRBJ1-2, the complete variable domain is SAVISQKPSRDICQRGTSLTIQCQVDSQVTMMFWYRQQPGQSLTLIATANQGSEATYESGFVIDKFPISRPNLTFSTLTVSNMSPEDSSIYLCSVDLGYTFGSGTRLTVV.

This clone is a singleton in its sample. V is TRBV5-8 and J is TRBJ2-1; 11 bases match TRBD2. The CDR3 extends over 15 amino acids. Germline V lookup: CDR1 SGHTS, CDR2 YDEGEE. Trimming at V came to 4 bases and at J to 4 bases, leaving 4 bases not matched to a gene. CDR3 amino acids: CASSRTSGWYNEQFF. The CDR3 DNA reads TGTGCCAGCAGCCGGACTAGCGGGTGGTACAATGAGCAGTTCTTC.

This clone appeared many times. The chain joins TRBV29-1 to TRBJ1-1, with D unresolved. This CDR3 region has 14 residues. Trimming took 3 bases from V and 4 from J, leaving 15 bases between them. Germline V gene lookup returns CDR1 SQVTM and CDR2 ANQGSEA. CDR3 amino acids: CSVEVLDEGTEAFF. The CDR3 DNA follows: TGCAGCGTTGAGGTCTTGGACGAGGGCACTGAAGCTTTCTTT.

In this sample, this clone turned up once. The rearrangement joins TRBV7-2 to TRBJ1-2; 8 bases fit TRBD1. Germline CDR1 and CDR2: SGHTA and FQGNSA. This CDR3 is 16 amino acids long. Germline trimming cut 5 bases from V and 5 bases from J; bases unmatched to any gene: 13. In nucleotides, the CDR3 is TGTGCCAGCAGCGTCGGACAGGGTCGGAATGCTTATGGCTACACCTTC. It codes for CASSVGQGRNAYGYTF.

The CDR3 coding sequence is TGTGCCATCAGGCCGGGTGGTAGCGGGAGGACCGGGGAGCTGTTTTTT. It specifies CAIRPGGSGRTGELFF. The V call is TRBV10-3, the J call TRBJ2-2; TRBD2 matches at 10 bases. This CDR3 has 16 amino acids. Germline V gives CDR1 ENHRY, CDR2 SYGVKD. Trimming removed 6 bases from V and 5 bases from J; junction bases left unmatched: 9.

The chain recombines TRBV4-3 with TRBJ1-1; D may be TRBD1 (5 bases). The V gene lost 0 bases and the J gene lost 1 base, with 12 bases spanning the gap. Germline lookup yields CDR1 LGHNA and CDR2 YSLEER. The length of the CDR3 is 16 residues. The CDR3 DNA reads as TGCGCCAGCAGCCAAGATCTTTCAGGGCCGAACACTGAAGCTTTCTTT. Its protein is CASSQDLSGPNTEAFF.

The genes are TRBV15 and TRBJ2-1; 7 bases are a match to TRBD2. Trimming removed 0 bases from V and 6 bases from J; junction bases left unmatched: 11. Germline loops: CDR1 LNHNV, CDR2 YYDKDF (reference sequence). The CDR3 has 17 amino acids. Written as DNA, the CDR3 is TGTGCCACCAGCAGAGAACCATGGGAGGGGTTATCCAATGAGCAGTTCTTC. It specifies CATSREPWEGLSNEQFF.

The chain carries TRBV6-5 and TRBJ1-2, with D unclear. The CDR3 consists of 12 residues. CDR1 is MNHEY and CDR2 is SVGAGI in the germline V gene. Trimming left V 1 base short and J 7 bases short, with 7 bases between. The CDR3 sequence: CASSYFESGYTF. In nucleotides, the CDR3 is TGTGCCAGCAGTTACTTCGAGTCTGGCTACACCTTC.

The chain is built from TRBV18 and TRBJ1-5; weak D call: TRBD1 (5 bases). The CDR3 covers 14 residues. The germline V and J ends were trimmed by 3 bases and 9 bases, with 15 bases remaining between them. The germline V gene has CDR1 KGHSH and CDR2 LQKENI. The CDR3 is CASSPGGGPGPQHF. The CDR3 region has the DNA TGTGCCAGCTCACCTGGGGGGGGACCGGGGCCCCAGCATTTT.

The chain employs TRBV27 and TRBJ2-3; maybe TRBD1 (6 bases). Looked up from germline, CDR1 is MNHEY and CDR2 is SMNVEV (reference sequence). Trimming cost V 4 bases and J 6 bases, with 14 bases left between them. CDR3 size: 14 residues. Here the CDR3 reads CASSSMGASDTQYF. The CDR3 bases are TGTGCCAGCAGTTCCATGGGGGCCTCGGATACGCAGTATTTT.

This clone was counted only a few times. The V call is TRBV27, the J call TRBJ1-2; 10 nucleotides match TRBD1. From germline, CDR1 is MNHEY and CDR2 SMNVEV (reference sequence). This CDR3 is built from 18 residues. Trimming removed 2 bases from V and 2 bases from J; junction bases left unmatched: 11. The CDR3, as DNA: TGTGCCAGCAGTTTAACCCGTCCTCGGGACAGGGGAAACTATGGCTACACCTTC. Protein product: CASSLTRPRDRGNYGYTF.

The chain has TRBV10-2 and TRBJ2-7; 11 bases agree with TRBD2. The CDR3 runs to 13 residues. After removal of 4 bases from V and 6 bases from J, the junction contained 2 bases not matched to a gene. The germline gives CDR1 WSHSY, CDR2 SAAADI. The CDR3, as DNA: TGCGCCAGCAGTGTTAGCGGGAGGGGCGAGCAGTACTTC. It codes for CASSVSGRGEQYF.

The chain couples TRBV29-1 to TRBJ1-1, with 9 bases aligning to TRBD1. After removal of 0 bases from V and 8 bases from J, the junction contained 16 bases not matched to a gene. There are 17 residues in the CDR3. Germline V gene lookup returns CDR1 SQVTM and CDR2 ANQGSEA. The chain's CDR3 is CSVEDLGQGKSSAEAFF. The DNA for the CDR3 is TGCAGCGTTGAAGATCTGGGACAGGGTAAGTCTTCGGCCGAAGCTTTCTTT.

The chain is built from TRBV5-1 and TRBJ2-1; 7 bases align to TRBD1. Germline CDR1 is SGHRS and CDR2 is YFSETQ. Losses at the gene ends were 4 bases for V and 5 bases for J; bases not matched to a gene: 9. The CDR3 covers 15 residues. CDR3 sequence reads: CASSQAPGQHNEQFF. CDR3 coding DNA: TGCGCCAGCAGCCAAGCGCCGGGACAGCACAATGAGCAGTTCTTC.

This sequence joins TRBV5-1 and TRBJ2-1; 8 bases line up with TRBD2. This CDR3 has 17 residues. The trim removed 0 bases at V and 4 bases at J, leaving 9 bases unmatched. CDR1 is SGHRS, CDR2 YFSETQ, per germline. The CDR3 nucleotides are TGCGCCAGCAGCTTGGAGTGGCTCGCGGGGGGATACAATGAGCAGTTCTTC. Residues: CASSLEWLAGGYNEQFF.

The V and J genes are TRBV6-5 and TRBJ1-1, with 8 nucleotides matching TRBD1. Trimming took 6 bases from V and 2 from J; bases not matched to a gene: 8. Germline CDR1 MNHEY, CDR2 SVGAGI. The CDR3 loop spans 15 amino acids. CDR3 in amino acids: CASRLDRGRNTEAFF. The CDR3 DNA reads TGTGCCAGCAGGTTAGACAGGGGCCGAAACACTGAAGCTTTCTTT.

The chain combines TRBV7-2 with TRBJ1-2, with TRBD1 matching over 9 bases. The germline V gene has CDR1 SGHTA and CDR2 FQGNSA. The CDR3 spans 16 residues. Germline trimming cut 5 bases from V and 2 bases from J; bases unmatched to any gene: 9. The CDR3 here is CASSPSYGQGNYGYTF. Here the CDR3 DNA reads TGTGCCAGCAGCCCCAGCTATGGACAGGGGAACTATGGCTACACCTTC.

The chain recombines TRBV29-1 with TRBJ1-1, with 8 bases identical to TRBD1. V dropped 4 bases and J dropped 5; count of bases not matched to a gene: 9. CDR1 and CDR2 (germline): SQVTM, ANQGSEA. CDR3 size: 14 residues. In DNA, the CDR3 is TGCAGCGTTGGACAGGGGATGGGATATACTGAAGCTTTCTTT. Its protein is CSVGQGMGYTEAFF.

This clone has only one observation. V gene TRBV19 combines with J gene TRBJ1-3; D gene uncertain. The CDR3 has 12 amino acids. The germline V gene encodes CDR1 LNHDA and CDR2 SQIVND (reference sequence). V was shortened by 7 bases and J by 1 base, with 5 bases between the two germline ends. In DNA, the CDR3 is TGTGCCAGTACCATGTCTGGAAACACCATATATTTT. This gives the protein CASTMSGNTIYF.

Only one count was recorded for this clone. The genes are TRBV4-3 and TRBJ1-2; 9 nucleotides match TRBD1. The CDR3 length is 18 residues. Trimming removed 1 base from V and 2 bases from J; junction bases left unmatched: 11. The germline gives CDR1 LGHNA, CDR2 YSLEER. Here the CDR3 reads CASSQVRDRVKVNYGYTF. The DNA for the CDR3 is TGCGCCAGCAGCCAAGTGAGGGACAGGGTTAAAGTAAACTATGGCTACACCTTC.

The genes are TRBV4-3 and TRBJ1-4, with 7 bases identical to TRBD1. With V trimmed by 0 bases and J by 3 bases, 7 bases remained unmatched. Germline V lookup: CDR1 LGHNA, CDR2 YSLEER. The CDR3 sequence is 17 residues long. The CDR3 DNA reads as TGCGCCAGCAGCCAAGAGGCAAGGGGGCCGTCTAATGAAAAACTGTTTTTT. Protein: CASSQEARGPSNEKLFF.

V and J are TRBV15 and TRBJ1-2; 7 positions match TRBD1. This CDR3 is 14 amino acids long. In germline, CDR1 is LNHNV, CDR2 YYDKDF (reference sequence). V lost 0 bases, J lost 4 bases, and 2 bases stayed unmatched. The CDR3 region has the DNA TGTGCCACCAGCAGAGACCGGACAGGCTATGGCTACACCTTC. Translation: CATSRDRTGYGYTF.

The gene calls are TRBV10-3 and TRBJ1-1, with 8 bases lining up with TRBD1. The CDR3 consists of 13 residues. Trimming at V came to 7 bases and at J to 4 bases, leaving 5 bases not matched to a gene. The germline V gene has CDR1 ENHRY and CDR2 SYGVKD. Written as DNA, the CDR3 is TGTGCCATCAAGACAGGGGAAGGCACTGAAGCTTTCTTT. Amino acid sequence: CAIKTGEGTEAFF.

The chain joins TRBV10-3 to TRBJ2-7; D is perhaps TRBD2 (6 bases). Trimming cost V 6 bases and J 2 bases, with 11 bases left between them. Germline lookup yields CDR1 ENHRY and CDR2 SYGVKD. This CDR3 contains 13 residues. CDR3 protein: CAIRTSGAYEQYF. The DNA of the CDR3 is TGTGCCATCAGGACATCGGGGGCCTACGAGCAGTACTTC.

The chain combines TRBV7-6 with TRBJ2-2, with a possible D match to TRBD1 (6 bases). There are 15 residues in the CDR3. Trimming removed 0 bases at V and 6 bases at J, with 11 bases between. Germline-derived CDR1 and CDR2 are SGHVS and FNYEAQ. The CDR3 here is CASSLAVQGSGELFF. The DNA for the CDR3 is TGTGCCAGCAGCTTAGCGGTCCAGGGGTCCGGGGAGCTGTTTTTT.

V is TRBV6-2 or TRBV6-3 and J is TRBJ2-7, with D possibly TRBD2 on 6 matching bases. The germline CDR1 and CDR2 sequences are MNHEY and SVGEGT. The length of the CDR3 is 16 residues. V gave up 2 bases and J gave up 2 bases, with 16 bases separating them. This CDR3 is CASSYNSLTGAYEQYF. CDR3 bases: TGTGCCAGCAGTTACAATTCCCTAACGGGAGCCTACGAGCAGTACTTC.